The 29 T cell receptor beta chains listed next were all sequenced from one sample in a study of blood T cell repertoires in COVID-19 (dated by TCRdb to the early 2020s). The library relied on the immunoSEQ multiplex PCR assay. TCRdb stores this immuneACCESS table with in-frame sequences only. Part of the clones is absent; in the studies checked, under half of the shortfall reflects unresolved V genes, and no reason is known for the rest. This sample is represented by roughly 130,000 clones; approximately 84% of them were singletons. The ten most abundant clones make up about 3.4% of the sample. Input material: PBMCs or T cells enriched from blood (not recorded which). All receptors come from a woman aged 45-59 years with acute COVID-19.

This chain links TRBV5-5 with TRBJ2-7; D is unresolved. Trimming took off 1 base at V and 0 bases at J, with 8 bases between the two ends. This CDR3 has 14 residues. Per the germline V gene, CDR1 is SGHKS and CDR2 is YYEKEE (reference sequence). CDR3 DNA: TGTGCCAGCAGCTTGATTGGCAGCTCCTACGAGCAGTACTTC. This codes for CASSLIGSSYEQYF.

CDR3 nucleotide sequence: TGTGCCAGCAGCTTACAGCCGAACACCGGGGAGCTGTTTTTT. It encodes CASSLQPNTGELFF. The chain couples TRBV5-8 to TRBJ2-2; D not certain. This CDR3 comprises 14 residues. The V and J ends lost 2 bases and 0 bases respectively, with 5 bases between them. Germline CDR1 and CDR2: SGHTS and YDEGEE.

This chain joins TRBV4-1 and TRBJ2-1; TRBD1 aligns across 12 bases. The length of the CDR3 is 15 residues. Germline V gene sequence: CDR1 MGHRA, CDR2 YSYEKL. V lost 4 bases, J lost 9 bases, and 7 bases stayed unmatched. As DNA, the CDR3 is TGCGCCAGCAGCCCCCTGGGACAGGGGGCGATTGAGCAGTTCTTC. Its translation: CASSPLGQGAIEQFF.

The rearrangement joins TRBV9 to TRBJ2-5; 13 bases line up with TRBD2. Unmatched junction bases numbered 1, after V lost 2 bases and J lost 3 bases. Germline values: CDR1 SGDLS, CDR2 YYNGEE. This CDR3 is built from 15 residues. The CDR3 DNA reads TGTGCCAGCAGCGTCGGGACTAGCGGGGAAGAGACCCAGTACTTC. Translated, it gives CASSVGTSGEETQYF.

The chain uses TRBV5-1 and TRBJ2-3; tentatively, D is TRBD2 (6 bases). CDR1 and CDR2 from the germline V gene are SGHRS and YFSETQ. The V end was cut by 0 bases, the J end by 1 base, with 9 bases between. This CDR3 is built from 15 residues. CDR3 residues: CASSLASEGTDTQYF. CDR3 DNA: TGCGCCAGCAGCTTGGCTAGCGAGGGCACAGATACGCAGTATTTT.

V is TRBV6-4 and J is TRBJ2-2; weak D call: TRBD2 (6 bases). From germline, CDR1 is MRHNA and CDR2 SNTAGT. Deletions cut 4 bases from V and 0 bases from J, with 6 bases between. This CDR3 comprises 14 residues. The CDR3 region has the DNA TGTGCCAGCAGTGGACTAGCGAACACCGGGGAGCTGTTTTTT. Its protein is CASSGLANTGELFF.

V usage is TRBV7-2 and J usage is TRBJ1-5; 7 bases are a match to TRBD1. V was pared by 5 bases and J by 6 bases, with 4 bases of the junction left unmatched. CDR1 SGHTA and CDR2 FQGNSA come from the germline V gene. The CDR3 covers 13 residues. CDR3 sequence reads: CASSPDRVQPQHF. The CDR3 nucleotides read TGTGCCAGCAGCCCCGACAGGGTTCAGCCCCAGCATTTT.

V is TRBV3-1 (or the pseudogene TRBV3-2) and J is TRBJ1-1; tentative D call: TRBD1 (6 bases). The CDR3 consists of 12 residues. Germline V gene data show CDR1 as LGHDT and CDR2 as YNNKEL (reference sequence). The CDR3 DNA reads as TGTGTCACTACTATGACGGGGGGGCTGGCTTTCTTT. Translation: CVTTMTGGLAFF.

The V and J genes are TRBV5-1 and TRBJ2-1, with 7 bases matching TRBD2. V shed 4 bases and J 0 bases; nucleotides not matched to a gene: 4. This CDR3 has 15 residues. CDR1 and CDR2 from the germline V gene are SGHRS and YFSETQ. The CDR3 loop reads CASSPSGVSYNEQFF. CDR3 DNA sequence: TGCGCCAGCAGCCCCAGCGGGGTCTCCTACAATGAGCAGTTCTTC.

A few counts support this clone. CDR3 loop: CASSFSGLAYNEQFF. The CDR3 nucleotides are TGTGCCAGCAGCTTCTCCGGGTTAGCCTACAATGAGCAGTTCTTC. The J gene is TRBJ2-1, the V gene TRBV9; D unclear. This CDR3 region has 15 residues. V lost 4 bases, J lost 2 bases, and 13 bases lay in between. Germline CDR1 SGDLS, CDR2 YYNGEE.

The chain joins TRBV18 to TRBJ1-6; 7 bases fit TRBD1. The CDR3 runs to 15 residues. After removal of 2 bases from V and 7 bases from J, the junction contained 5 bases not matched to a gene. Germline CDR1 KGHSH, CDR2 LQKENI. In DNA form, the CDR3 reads TGTGCCAGCTCACCAGGGACAGCTACGAATTCACCCCTCCACTTT. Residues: CASSPGTATNSPLHF. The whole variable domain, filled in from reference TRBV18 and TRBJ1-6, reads NAGVMQNPRHLVRRRGQEARLRCSPMKGHSHVYWYRQLPEEGLKFMVYLQKENIIDESGMPKERFSAEFPKEGPSILRIQQVVRGDSAAYFCASSPGTATNSPLHFGNGTRLTVT.

Here the CDR3 reads CASSLAGSQPQHF. DNA of the CDR3: TGTGCCAGCAGCTTAGCAGGTAGCCAGCCCCAGCATTTT. The chain combines TRBV7-9 with TRBJ1-5; D is unresolved. This CDR3 has 13 amino acids. Germline lookup yields CDR1 SEHNR and CDR2 FQNEAQ (reference sequence). V shed 0 bases and J shed 7 bases, with 7 bases lying between them. Looking up the rest from reference TRBV7-9 and TRBJ1-5 gives the full variable domain: DTGVSQNPRHKITKRGQNVTFRCDPISEHNRLYWYRQTLGQGPEFLTYFQNEAQLEKSRLLSDRFSAERPKGSFSTLEIQRTEQGDSAMYLCASSLAGSQPQHFGDGTRLSIL.

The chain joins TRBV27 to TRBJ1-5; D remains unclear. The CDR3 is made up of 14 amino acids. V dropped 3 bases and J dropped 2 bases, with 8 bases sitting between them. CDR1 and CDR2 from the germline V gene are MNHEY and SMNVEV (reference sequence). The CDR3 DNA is TGTGCCAGCAGTTTGCGTCAGGGCAATCAGCCCCAGCATTTT. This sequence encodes CASSLRQGNQPQHF.

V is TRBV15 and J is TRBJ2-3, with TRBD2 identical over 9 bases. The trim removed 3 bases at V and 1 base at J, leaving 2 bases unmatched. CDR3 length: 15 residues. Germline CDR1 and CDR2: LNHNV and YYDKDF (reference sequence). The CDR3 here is CATSRRTSGTDTQYF. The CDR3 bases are TGTGCCACCAGCAGGAGGACTAGCGGCACAGATACGCAGTATTTT.

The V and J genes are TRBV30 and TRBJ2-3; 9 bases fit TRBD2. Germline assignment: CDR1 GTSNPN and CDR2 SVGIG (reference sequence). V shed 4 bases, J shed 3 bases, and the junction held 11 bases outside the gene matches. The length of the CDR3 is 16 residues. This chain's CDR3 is CAWTKFASGDTDTQYF. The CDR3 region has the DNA TGTGCCTGGACCAAGTTTGCTAGCGGGGATACAGATACGCAGTATTTT.

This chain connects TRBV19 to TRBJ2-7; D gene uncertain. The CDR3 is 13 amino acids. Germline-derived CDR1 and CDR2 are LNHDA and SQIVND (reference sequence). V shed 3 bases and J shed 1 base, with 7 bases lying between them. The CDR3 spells CASSISGSYEQYF. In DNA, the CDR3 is TGTGCCAGTAGTATCTCCGGTTCCTACGAGCAGTACTTC.

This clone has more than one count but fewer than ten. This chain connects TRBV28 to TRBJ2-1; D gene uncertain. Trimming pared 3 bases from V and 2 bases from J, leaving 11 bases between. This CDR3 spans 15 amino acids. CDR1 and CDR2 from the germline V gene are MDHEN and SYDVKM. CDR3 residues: CASSFRGLTYNEQFF. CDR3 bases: TGTGCCAGCAGTTTCCGAGGTCTCACCTACAATGAGCAGTTCTTC.

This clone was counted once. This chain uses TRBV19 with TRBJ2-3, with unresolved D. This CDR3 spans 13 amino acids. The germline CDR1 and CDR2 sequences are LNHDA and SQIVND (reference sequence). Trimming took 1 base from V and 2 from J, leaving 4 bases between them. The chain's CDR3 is CASSIVVTDTQYF. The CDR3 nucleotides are TGTGCCAGTAGTATAGTCGTCACAGATACGCAGTATTTT.

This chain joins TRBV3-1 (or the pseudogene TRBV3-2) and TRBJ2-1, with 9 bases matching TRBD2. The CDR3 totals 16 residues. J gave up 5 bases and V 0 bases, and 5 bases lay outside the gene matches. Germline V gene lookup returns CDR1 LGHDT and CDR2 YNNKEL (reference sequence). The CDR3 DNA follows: TGTGCCAGCAGCCAAGATGCCCAGCGGGAGGACAATGAGCAGTTCTTC. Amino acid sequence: CASSQDAQREDNEQFF.

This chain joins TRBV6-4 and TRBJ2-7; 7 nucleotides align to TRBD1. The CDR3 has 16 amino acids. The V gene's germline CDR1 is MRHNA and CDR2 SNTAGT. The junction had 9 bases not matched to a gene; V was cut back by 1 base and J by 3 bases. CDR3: CASSDYGQEVRYEQYF. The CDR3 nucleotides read TGTGCCAGCAGTGACTATGGACAGGAGGTCCGCTACGAGCAGTACTTC.

The CDR3 sequence: CASRSGVNSGNTIYF. CDR3 coding DNA: TGTGCCAGCAGATCGGGTGTAAATTCCGGAAACACCATATATTTT. J is TRBJ1-3 and V is TRBV21-1. TRBV21-1 constitutes a pseudogene. The CDR3 is made up of 15 amino acids.

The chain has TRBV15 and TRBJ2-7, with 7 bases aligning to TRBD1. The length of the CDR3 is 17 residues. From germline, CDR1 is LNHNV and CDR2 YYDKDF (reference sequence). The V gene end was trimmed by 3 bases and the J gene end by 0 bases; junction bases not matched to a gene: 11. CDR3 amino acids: CATSSLSQGTFSYEQYF. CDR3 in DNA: TGTGCCACCAGCAGCCTTTCACAGGGGACCTTCTCCTACGAGCAGTACTTC.

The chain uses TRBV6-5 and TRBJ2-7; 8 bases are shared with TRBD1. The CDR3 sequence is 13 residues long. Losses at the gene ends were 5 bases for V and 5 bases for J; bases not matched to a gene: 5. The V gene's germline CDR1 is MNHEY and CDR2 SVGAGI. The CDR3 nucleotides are TGTGCCAGCAGTCGGACAGGGACCCACGAGCAGTACTTC. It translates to CASSRTGTHEQYF.

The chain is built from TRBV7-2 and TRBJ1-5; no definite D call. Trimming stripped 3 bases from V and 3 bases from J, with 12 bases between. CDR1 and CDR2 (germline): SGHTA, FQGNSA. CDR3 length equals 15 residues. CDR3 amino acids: CASSFEPGFNQPQHF. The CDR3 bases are TGTGCCAGCAGCTTCGAGCCCGGGTTCAATCAGCCCCAGCATTTT.

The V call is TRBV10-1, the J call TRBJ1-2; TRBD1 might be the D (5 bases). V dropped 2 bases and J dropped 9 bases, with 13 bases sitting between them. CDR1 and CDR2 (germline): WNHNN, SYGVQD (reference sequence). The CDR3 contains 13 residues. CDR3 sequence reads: CASSEGQGMRYTF. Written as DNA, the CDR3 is TGCGCCAGCAGTGAGGGGCAGGGAATGCGCTACACCTTC.

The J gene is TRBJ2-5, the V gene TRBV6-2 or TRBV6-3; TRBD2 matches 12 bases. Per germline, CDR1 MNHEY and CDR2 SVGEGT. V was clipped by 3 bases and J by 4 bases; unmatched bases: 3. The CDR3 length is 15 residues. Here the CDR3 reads CASSYGLAGRETQYF. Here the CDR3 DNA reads TGTGCCAGCAGTTATGGACTAGCGGGAAGAGAGACCCAGTACTTC.

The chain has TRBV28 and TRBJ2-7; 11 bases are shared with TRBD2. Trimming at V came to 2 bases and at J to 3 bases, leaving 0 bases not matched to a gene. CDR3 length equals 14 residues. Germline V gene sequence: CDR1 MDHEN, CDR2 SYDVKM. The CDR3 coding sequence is TGTGCCAGCAGTTTACTAGCGGGGGGCTACGAGCAGTACTTC. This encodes CASSLLAGGYEQYF.

The CDR3 reads CASSLGQRNEQFF. DNA of the CDR3: TGTGCCAGCAGCTTAGGGCAGAGGAATGAGCAGTTCTTC. The V gene is TRBV7-2, the J gene TRBJ2-1; D is undetermined. This CDR3 is 13 amino acids long. Germline values: CDR1 SGHTA, CDR2 FQGNSA. V lost 1 base to trimming and J lost 7 bases, with 8 bases between them. Combining the CDR3 with reference TRBV7-2 and TRBJ2-1 gives the whole variable domain GAGVSQSPSNKVTEKGKDVELRCDPISGHTALYWYRQSLGQGLEFLIYFQGNSAPDKSGLPSDRFSAERTGGSVSTLTIQRTQQEDSAVYLCASSLGQRNEQFFGPGTRLTVL.

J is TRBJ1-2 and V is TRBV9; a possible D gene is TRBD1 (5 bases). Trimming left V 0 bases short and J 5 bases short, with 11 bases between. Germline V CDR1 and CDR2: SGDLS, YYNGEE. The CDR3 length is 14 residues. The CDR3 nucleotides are TGTGCCAGCAGCGTAGACCCGGGGGGGTATGGCTACACCTTC. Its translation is CASSVDPGGYGYTF.